What follows describes a single T cell receptor beta chain. The germline V gene encodes CDR1 SGHDT and CDR2 YYEEEE. The CDR3 totals 14 residues. The V gene lost 5 bases and the J gene lost 1 base, with 12 bases spanning the gap. The data stem from a study of blood T cell repertoires in COVID-19. The overall study: PBMCs, B-cell-depleted T cells, or T cells provided the cDNA or gDNA that made up the material.

Generated by immunoSEQ multiplex PCR, the TCRdb table keeps only in-frame clones and is missing some. The table records about 82,000 clones, 80% of them present only once. This clonotype was sampled from a woman aged 40 to 49 with active or convalescent COVID-19. The genes are TRBV5-6 and TRBJ1-1; D call uncertain. The source material was peripheral blood. CDR3 nucleotides: TGTGCCAGCAGGGGAGGTATGTGGAACACTGAAGCTTTCTTT. Its protein product is CASRGGMWNTEAFF.